This T cell receptor beta chain was sequenced during a study of T cells in Graves' hyperthyroidism and ophthalmopathy. This CDR3 comprises 13 residues. The V and J ends lost 3 bases and 1 base respectively, with 6 bases between them. The germline gives CDR1 ENHRY, CDR2 SYGVKD. Authors of the study amplified TCR beta CDR3 regions from RNA transcripts. Using the HTBI primer set, a first-round RT-PCR was run on the TCR CDR3. TCRdb passed the multiplex PCR reads through MiXCR, listing each CDR3 protein once. The repertoire holds 300,000 or so distinct CDR3 sequences, with 15% to 20% as singletons. This clonotype has ten or more counts.

The TCR was taken from a young man with Graves' hyperthyroidism. The material sequenced was blood. V is TRBV10-3 and J is TRBJ1-1, with D tentatively TRBD1 (6 bases). DNA of the CDR3: TGTGCCATCAGTGAACAGGGGAACACTGAAGCTTTCTTT. Residues: CAISEQGNTEAFF.